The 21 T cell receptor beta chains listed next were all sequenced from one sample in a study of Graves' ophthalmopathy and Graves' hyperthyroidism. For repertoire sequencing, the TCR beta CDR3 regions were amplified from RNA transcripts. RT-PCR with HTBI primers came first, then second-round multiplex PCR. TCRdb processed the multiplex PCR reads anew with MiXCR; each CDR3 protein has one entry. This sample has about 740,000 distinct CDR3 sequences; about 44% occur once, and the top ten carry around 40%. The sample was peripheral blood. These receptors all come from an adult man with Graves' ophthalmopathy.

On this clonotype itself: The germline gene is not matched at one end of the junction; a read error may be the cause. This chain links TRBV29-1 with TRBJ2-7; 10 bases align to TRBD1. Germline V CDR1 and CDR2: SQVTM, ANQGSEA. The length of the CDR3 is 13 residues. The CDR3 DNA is TGCAGCTTTGAGGGACAGGGGAACTACGAGCAGTACTTC. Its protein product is CSFEGQGNYEQYF.

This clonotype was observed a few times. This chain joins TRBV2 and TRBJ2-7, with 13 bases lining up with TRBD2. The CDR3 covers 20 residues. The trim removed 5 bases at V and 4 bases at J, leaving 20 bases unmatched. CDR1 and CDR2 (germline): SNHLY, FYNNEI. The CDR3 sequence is CASSRIPGLAGKRALYEQYF. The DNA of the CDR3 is TGTGCCAGCAGTCGGATTCCGGGACTAGCGGGAAAGCGGGCTCTTTACGAGCAGTACTTC.

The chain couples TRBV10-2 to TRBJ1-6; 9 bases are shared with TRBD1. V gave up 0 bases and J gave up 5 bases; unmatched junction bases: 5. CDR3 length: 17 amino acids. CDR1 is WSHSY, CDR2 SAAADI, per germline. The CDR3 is CASSESLQGANNSPLHF. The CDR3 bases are TGCGCCAGCAGTGAGTCGTTACAGGGGGCGAATAATTCACCCCTCCACTTT.

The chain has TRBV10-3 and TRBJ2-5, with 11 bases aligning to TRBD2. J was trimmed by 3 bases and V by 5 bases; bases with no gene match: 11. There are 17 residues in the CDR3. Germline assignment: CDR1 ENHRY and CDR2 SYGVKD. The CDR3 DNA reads TGTGCCATCAGTTTTACTAGCGGGAGATCGTTGGAAGAGACCCAGTACTTC. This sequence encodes CAISFTSGRSLEETQYF.

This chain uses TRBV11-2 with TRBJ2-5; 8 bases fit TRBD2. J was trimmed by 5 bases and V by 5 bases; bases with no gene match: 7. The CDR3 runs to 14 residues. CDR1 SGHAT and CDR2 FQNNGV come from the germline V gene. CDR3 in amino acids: CASSGPGGRETQYF. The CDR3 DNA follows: TGTGCCAGCAGCGGGCCGGGAGGGAGGGAGACCCAGTACTTC.

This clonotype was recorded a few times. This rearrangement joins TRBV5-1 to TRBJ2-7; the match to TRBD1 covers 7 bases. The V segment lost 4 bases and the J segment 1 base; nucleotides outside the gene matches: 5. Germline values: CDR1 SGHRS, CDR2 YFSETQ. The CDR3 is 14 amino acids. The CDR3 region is CASSHQTGSYEQYF. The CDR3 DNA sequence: TGCGCCAGCAGCCACCAGACAGGGTCCTACGAGCAGTACTTC.

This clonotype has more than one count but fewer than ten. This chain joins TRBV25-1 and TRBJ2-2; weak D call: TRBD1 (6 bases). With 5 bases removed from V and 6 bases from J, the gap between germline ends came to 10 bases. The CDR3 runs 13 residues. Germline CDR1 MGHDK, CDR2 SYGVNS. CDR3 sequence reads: CASSFRTAGELFF. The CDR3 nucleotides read TGTGCCAGCAGTTTTCGGACAGCCGGGGAGCTGTTTTTT.

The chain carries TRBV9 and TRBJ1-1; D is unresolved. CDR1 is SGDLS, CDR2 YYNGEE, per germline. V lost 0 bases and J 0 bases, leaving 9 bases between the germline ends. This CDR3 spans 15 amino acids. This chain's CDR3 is CASSVANTMNTEAFF. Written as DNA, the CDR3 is TGTGCCAGCAGCGTAGCGAACACCATGAACACTGAAGCTTTCTTT.

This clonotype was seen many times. CDR3 in DNA: TGCAGCGTCGATGCGGACGGAGCAAGTCGGAATGGCTACACCTTC. It yields the protein CSVDADGASRNGYTF. The chain recombines TRBV29-1 with TRBJ1-2; D unclear. The CDR3 extends over 15 amino acids. V gave up 6 bases and J gave up 6 bases, with 23 bases separating them. Looked up from germline, CDR1 is SQVTM and CDR2 is ANQGSEA.

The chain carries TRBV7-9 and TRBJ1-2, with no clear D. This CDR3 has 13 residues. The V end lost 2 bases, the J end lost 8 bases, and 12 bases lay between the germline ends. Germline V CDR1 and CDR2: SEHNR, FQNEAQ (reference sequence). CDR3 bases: TGTGCCAGCAGCTTAAACCGGCCCTGGGGCTACACCTTC. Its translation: CASSLNRPWGYTF.

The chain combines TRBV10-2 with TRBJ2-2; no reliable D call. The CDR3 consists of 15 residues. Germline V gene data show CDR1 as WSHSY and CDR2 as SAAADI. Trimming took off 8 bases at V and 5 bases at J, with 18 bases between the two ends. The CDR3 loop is CASPSALDYTGELFF. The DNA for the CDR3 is TGCGCCAGCCCATCCGCCCTGGATTATACCGGGGAGCTGTTTTTT.

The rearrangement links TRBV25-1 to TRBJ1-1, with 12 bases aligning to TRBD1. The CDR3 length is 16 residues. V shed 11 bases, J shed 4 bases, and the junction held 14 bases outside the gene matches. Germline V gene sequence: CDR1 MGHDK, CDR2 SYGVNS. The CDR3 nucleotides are TGTGCCTGGAGCCCGGGACAGGGGGCGCTCACCACTGAAGCTTTCTTT. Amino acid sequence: CAWSPGQGALTTEAFF.

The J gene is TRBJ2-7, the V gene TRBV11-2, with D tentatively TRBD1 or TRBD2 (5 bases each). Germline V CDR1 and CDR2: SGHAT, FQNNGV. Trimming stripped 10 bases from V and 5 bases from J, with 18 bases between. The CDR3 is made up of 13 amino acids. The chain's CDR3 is CATTGRLTDEQYF. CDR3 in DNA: TGTGCCACAACGGGGCGCTTAACTGACGAGCAGTACTTC.

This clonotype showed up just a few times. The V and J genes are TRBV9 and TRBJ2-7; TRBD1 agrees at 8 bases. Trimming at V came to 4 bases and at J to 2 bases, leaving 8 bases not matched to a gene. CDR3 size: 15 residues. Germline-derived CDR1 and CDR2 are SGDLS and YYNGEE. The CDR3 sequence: CASSLDRGRPYEQYF. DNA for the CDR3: TGTGCCAGCAGCCTTGACAGGGGTCGACCCTACGAGCAGTACTTC.

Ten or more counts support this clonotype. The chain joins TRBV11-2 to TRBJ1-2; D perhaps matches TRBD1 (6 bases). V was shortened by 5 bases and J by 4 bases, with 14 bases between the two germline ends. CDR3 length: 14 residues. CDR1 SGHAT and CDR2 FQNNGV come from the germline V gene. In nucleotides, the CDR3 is TGTGCCAGCAGCACGATGGACAGACGCTATGGCTACACCTTC. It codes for CASSTMDRRYGYTF.

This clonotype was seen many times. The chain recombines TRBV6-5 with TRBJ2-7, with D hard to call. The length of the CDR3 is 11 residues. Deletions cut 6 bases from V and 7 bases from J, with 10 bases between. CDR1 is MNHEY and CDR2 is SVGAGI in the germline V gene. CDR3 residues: CASSFPGEQYF. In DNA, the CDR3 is TGTGCCAGCAGCTTCCCCGGAGAGCAGTACTTC.

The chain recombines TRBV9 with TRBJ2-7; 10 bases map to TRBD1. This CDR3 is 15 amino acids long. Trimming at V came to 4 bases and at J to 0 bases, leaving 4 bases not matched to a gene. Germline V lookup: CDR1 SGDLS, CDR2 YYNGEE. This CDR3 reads CASSLRTGGSYEQYF. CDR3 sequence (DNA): TGTGCCAGCAGCCTCCGGACAGGGGGCTCCTACGAGCAGTACTTC.

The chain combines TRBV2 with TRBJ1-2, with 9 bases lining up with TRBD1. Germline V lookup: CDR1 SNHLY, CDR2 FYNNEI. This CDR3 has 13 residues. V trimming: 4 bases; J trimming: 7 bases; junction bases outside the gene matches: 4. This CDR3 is CASSGTGERGYTF. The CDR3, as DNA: TGTGCCAGCAGTGGGACAGGGGAGCGTGGCTACACCTTC.

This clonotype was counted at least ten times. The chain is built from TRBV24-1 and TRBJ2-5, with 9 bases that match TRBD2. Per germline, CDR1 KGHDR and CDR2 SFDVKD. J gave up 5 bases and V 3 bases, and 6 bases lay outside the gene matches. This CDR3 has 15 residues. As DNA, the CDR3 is TGTGCCACCAGTGATATAGCGGGGGCCTGGGAGACCCAGTACTTC. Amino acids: CATSDIAGAWETQYF.

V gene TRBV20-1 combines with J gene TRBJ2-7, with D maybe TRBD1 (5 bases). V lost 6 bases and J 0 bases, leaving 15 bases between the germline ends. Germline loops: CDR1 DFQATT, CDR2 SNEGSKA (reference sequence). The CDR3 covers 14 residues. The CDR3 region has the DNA TGCAGTGCCCAAACGTACAGGAGCTCCTACGAGCAGTACTTC. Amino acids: CSAQTYRSSYEQYF.

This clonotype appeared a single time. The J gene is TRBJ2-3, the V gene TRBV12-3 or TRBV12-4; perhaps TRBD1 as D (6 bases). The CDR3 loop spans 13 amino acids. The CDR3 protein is CASGPQGSDTQYF. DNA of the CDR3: TGTGCTAGTGGCCCACAGGGTTCCGATACGCAGTATTTT.